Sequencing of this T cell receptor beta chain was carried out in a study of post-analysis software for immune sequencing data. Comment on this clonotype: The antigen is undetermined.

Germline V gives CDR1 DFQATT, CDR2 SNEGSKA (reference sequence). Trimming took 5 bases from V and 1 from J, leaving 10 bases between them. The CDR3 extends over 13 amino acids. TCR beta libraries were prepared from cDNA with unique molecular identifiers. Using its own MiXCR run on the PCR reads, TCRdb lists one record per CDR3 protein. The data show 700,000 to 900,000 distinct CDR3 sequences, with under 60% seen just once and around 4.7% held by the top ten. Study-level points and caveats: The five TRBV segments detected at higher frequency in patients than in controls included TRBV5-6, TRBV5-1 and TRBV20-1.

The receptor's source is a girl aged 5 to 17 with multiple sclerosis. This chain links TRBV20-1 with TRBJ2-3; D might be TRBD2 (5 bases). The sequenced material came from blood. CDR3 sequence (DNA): TGCAGTGCTGATTCCGGGGGCACAGATACGCAGTATTTT. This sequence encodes CSADSGGTDTQYF.